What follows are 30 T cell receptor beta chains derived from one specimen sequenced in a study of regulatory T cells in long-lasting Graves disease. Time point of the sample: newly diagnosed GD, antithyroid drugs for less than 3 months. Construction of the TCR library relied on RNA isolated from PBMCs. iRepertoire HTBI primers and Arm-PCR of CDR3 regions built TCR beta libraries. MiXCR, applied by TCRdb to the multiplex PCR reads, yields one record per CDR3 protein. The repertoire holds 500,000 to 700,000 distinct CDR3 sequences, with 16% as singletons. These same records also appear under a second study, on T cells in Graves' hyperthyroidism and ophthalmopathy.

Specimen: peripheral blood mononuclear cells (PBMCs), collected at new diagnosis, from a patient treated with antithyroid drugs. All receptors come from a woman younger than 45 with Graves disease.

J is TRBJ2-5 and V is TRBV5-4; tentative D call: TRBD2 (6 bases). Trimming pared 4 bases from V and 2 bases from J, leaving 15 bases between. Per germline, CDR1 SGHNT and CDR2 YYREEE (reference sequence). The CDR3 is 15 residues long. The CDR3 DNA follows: TGTGCCAGCAGCATCTCCCCCGGGACTCAAGAGACCCAGTACTTC. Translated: CASSISPGTQETQYF.

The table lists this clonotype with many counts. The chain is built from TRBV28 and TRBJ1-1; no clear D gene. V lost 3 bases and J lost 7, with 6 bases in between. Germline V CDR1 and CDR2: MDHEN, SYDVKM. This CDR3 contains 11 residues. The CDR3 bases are TGTGCCAGCAGTTTGATGGATGAAGCTTTCTTT. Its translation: CASSLMDEAFF.

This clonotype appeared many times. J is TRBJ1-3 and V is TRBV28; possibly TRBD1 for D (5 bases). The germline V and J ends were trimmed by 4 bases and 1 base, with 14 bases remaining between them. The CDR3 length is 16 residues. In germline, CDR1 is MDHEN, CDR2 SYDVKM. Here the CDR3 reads CASSSGRGFSGNTIYF. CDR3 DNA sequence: TGTGCCAGCAGTTCAGGACGGGGCTTTTCTGGAAACACCATATATTTT.

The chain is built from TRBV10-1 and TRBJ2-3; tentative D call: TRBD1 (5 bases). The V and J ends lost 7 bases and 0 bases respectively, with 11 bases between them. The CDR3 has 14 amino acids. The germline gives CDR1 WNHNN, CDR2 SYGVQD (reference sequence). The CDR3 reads CASKGAASTDTQYF. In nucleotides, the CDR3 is TGCGCCAGCAAAGGGGCAGCGAGCACAGATACGCAGTATTTT.

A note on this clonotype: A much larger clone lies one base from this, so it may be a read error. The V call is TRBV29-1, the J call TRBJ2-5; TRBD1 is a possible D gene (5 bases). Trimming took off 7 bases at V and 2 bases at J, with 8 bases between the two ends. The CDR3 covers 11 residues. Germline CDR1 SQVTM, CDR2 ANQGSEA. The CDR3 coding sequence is TGCAGCGGGGGCCAGCAAGAGACCCAGTACTTC. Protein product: CSGGQQETQYF.

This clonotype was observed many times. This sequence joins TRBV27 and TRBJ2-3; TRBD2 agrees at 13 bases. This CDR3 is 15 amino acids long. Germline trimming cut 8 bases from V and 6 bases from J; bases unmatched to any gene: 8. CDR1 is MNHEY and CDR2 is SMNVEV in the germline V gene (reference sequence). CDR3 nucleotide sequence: TGTGCCAGCTCGGGACTAGCGGGATCAGAGGATACGCAGTATTTT. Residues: CASSGLAGSEDTQYF.

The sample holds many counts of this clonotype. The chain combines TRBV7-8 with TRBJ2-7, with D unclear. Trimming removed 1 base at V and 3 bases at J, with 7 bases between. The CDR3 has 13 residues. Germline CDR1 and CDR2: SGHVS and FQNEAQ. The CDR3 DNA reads TGTGCCAGCAGCTTAGACACTCTCTACGAGCAGTACTTC. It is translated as CASSLDTLYEQYF.

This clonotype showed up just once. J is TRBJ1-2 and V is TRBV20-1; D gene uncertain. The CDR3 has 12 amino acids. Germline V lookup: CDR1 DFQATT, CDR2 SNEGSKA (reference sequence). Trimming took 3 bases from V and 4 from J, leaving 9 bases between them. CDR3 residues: CSASTDFYGYTF. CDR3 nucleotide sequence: TGCAGTGCTAGTACGGACTTCTATGGCTACACCTTC.

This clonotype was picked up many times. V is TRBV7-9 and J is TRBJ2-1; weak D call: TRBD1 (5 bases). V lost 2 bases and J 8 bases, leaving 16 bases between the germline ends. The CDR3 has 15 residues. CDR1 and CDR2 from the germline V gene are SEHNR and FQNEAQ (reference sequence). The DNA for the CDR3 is TGTGCCAGCAGCTTAACAGGAAAAAAGGCCGATGAGCAGTTCTTC. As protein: CASSLTGKKADEQFF.

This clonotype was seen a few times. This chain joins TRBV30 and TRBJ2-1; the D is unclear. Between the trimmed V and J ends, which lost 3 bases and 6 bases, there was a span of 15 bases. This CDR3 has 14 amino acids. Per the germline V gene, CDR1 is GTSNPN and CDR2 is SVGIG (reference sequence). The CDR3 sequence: CAWSLGELANEQFF. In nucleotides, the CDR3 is TGTGCCTGGAGCCTGGGCGAGTTGGCCAATGAGCAGTTCTTC.

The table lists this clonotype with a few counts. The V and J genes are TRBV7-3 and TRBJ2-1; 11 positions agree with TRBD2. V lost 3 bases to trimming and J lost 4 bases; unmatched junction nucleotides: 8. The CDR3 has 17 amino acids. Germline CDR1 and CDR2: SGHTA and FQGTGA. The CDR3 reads CASSFTGLAEKYNEQFF. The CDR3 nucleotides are TGTGCCAGCAGCTTTACGGGACTAGCGGAGAAATACAATGAGCAGTTCTTC.

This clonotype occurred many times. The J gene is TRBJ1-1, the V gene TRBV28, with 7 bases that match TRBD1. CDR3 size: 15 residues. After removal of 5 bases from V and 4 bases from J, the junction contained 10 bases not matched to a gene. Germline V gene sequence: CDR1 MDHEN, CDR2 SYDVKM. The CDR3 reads CASSMTGRGSTEAFF. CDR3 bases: TGTGCCAGCAGTATGACAGGGAGAGGGAGCACTGAAGCTTTCTTT.

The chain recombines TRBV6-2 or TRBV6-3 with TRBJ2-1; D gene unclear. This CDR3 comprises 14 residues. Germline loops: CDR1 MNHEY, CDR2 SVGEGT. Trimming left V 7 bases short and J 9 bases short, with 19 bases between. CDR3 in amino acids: CASMESGVSGEQFF. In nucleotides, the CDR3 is TGTGCCAGCATGGAATCCGGCGTTTCGGGTGAGCAGTTCTTC.

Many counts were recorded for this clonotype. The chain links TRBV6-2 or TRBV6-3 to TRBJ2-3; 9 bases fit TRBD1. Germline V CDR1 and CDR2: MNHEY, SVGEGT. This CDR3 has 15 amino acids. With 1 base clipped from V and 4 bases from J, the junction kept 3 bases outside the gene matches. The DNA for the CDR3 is TGTGCCAGCAGTTACTGGACAGGGGTACCAGATACGCAGTATTTT. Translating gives CASSYWTGVPDTQYF.

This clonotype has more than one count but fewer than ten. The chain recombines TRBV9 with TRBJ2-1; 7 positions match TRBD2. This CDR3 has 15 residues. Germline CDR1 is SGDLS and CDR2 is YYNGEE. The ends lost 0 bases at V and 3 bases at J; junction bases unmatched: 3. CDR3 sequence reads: CASSVGGGGYNEQFF. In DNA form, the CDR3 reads TGTGCCAGCAGCGTAGGCGGCGGGGGCTACAATGAGCAGTTCTTC.

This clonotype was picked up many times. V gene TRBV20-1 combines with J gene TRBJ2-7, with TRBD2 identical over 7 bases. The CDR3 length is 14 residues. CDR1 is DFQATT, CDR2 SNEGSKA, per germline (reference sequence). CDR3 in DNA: TGCAGCTCGCCCGGTGGGAGGGAGCTCTACGAGCAGTACTTC. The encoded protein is CSSPGGRELYEQYF.

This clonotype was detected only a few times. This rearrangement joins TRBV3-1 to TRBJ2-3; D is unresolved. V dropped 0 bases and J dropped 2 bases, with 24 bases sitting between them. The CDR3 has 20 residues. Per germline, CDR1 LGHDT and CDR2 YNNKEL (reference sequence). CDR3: CASSQEASATPIIYTDTQYF. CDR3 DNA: TGTGCCAGCAGCCAAGAGGCTTCGGCGACACCGATAATATACACAGATACGCAGTATTTT.

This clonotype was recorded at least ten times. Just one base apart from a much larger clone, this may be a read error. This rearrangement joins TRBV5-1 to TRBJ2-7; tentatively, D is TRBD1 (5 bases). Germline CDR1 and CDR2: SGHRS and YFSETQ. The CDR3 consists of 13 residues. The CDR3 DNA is TGTGCCAGCAGCTTAGGGGCCTCCTACGAGCAGTACTTC. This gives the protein CASSLGASYEQYF.

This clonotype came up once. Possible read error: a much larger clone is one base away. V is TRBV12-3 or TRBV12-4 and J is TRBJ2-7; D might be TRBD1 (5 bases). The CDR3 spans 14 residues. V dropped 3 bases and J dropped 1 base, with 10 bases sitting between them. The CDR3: CASSFDSVSYEQYF. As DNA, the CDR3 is TGTGCCAGCAGTTTTGACAGTGTATCCTACGAGCAGTACTTC.

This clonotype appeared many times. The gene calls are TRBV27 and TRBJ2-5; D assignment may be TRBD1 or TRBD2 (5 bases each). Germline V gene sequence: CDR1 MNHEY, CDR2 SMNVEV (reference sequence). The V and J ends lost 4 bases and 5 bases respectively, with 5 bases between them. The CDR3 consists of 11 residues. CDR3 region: CASSWGETQYF. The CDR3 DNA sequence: TGTGCCAGCAGTTGGGGGGAGACCCAGTACTTC.

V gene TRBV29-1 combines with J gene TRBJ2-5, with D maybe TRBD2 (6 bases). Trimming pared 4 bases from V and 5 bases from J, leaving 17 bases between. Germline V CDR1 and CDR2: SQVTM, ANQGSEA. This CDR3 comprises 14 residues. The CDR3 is CSVGLASEGETQYF. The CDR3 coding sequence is TGCAGCGTTGGTCTAGCGAGCGAGGGGGAGACCCAGTACTTC.

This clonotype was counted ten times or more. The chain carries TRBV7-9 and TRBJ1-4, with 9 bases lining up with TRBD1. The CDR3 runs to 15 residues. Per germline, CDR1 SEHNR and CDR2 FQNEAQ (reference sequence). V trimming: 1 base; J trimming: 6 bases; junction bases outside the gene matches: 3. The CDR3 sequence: CASSLGDRVDEKLFF. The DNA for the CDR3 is TGTGCCAGCAGCTTAGGGGACAGGGTTGATGAAAAACTGTTTTTT.

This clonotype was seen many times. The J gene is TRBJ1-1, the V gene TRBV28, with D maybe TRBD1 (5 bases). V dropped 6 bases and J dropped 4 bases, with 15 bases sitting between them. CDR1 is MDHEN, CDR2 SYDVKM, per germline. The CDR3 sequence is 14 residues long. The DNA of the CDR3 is TGTGCCAGCAGGCCGACGACAGTTTCCACTGAAGCTTTCTTT. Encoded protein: CASRPTTVSTEAFF.

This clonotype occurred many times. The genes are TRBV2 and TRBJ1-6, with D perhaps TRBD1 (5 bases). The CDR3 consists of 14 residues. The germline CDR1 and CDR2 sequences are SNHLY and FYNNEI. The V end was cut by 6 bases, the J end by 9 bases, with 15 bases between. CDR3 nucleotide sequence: TGTGCCAGCAGGACCCAGGGCGCGGGTTCACCCCTCCACTTT. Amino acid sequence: CASRTQGAGSPLHF. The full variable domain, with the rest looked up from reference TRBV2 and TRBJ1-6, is EPEVTQTPSHQVTQMGQEVILRCVPISNHLYFYWYRQILGQKVEFLVSFYNNEISEKSEIFDDQFSVERPDGSNFTLKIRSTKLEDSAMYFCASRTQGAGSPLHFGNGTRLTVT.

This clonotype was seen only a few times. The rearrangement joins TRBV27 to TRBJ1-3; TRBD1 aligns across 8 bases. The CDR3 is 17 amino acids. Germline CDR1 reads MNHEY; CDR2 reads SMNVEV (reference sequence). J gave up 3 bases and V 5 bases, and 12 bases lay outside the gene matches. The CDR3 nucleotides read TGTGCCAGCAGTCCCTTCTACAGACAGGGGAATGGAAACACCATATATTTT. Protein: CASSPFYRQGNGNTIYF.

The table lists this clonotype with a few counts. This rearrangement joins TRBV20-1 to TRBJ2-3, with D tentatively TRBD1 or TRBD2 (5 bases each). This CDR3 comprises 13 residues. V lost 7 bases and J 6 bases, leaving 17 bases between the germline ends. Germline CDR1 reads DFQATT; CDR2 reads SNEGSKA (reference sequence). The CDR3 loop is CSGTLGERDTQYF. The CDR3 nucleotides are TGCAGTGGAACTCTGGGGGAAAGGGATACGCAGTATTTT.

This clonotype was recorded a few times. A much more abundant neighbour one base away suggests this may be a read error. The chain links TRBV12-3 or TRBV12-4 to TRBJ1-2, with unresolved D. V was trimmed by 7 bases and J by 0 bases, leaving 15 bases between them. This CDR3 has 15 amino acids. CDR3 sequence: CASNPISTSNYGYTF. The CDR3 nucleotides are TGTGCCAGCAACCCTATTTCGACATCTAACTATGGCTACACCTTC.

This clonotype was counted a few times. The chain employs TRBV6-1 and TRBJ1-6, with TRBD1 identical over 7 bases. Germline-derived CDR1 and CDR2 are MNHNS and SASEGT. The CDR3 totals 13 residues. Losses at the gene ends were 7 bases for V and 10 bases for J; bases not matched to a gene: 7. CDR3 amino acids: CASNWDSTSPLHF. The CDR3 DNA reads TGTGCCAGCAACTGGGACAGCACCTCACCCCTCCACTTT.

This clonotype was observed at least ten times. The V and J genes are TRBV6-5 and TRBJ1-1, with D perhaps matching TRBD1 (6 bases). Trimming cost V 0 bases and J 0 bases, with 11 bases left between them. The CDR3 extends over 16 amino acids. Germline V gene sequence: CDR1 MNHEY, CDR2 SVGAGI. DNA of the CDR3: TGTGCCAGCAGTTACTCCAGGGGCAGCATGAACACTGAAGCTTTCTTT. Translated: CASSYSRGSMNTEAFF.

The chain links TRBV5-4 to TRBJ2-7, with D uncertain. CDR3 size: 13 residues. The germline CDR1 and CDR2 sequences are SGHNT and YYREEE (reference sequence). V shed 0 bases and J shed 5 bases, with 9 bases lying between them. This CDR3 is CASSLEISHEQYF. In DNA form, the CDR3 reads TGTGCCAGCAGCTTGGAGATTTCCCACGAGCAGTACTTC. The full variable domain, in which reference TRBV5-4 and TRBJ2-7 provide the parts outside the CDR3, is ETGVTQSPTHLIKTRGQQVTLRCSSQSGHNTVSWYQQALGQGPQFIFQYYREEENGRGNFPPRFSGLQFPNYSSELNVNALELDDSALYLCASSLEISHEQYFGPGTRLTVT.